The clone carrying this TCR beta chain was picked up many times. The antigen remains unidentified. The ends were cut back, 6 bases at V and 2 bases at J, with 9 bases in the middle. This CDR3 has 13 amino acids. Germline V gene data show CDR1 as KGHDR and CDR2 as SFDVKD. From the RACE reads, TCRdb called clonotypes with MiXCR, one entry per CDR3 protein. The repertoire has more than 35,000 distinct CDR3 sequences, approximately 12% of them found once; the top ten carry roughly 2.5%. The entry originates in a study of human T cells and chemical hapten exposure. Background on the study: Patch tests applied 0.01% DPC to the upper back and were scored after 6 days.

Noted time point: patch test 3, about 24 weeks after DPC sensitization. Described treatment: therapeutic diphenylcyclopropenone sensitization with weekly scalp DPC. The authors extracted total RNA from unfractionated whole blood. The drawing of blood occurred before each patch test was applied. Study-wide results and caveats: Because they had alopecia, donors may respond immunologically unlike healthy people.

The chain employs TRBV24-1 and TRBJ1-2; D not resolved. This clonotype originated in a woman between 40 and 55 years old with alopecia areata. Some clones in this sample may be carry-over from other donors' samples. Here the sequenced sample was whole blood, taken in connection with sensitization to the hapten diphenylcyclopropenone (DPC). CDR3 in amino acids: CATSLRENYGYTF. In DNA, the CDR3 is TGTGCCACCAGTTTACGGGAGAACTATGGCTACACCTTC.